The clone carrying this TCR beta chain was counted only a few times. Its antigen is undetermined. The record originates from a study of cytomegalovirus exposure and HLA in healthy donors. The study's findings and limits: Researchers catalogued approximately 170 TCR beta chains as cytomegalovirus-associated.

A multiplex PCR was run with 60 Vbeta primers and 13 Jbeta primers. In the original processing: The authors later counted approximately 80 million unique TCR beta chains, some 10 million of them shared. Profiling relied on immunoSEQ multiplex PCR, and the TCRdb table lists in-frame clones only, not all of them. V and J calls and clone size are those listed in that table; D and trimming were worked out from the DNA. The table shows 100,000 to 150,000 clones, with more than 80% occurring only once. Germline V CDR1 and CDR2: LNHDA, SQIVND (reference sequence). Trimming cost V 6 bases and J 9 bases; bases outside gene matches: 8. The CDR3 is 13 residues long.

The sequenced sample was PBMCs. This clonotype originated in a man aged 30-40 years in good health and CMV-seropositive. This chain joins TRBV19 and TRBJ2-1; 7 bases line up with TRBD2. The CDR3: CASSPLPGGEQFF. DNA of the CDR3: TGTGCCAGTAGCCCTTTGCCGGGGGGTGAGCAGTTCTTC. Full variable domain (remainder filled in from reference TRBV19 and TRBJ2-1): DGGITQSPKYLFRKEGQNVTLSCEQNLNHDAMYWYRQDPGQGLRLIYYSQIVNDFQKGDIAEGYSVSREKKESFPLTVTSAQKNPTAFYLCASSPLPGGEQFFGPGTRLTVL.